This is a list of T cell receptor beta chains from one sample in a study of blood T cell repertoires in COVID-19. This table comes from immunoSEQ multiplex PCR, and its TCRdb copy is limited to in-frame clones, with some not included. The sample yields around 80,000 clones, around four fifths seen once. The sequencing sample was made of peripheral blood. The receptors here all came from a human donor in a cohort sampled during active COVID-19. The CDR3 runs from the conserved cysteine through the conserved F or W. A D gene is named only where the DNA matches it firmly. Clone size is given for some rows only: seen once, a few or many times, or a class if the clone is expanded.

NA,TRBV6-5,NA,TRBJ2-3,CASSPPAGFTDTQYF,TGTGCCAGCAGTCCCCCAGCGGGTTTCACAGATACGCAGTATTTT
TRBD1,TRBV9,NA,TRBJ1-4,CASSGHQGATNEKLFF,TGTGCCAGCAGCGGACACCAGGGGGCGACTAATGAAAAACTGTTTTTT
NA,TRBV21-1,NA,TRBJ1-2,CASSKGPAGNYGYTF,TGTGCCAGCAGCAAAGGACCGGCGGGTAACTATGGCTACACCTTC
TRBD1,TRBV5-8,NA,TRBJ2-7,CASSLRGLGSYEQYF,TGTGCCAGCAGCTTAAGGGGGCTGGGCTCCTACGAGCAGTACTTC
TRBD1,TRBV19,few,TRBJ1-2,CASSDPGTGHYGYTF,TGTGCCAGTAGTGACCCTGGGACAGGGCACTATGGCTACACCTTC
TRBD2,TRBV24-1,NA,TRBJ2-1,CATSDLGASGAGNEQFF,TGTGCCACCAGTGATTTGGGGGCTAGCGGGGCCGGAAATGAGCAGTTCTTC
TRBD2,TRBV4-2,NA,TRBJ2-3,CASSPGGAGDTQYF,TGTGCCAGCAGCCCCGGGGGGGCGGGAGATACGCAGTATTTT
TRBD1,TRBV6-1,few,TRBJ1-3,CASSARQGGSGNTIYF,TGTGCCAGCAGTGCTCGACAGGGGGGCTCTGGAAACACCATATATTTT
TRBD2,TRBV5-1,NA,TRBJ2-3,CASSLAGVTDTQYF,TGCGCCAGCAGTCTAGCGGGGGTTACAGATACGCAGTATTTT
TRBD2,TRBV18,NA,TRBJ2-2,CASSPRWGPGGSTGELFF,TGTGCCAGCTCACCACGGTGGGGCCCTGGCGGGAGCACCGGGGAGCTGTTTTTT
TRBD2,TRBV6-5,once,TRBJ2-1,CASRLAGKPNEQFF,TGTGCCAGCAGGCTAGCGGGGAAACCCAATGAGCAGTTCTTC
NA,TRBV6-5,NA,TRBJ1-4,CAIQARGTNEKLFF,TGTGCCATCCAGGCCAGGGGAACTAATGAAAAACTGTTTTTT
NA,TRBV7-2,NA,TRBJ2-5,CASSRDGETQYF,TGTGCCAGCAGCCGAGACGGGGAGACCCAGTACTTC
NA,TRBV11-3,few,TRBJ2-5,CASSSRGRETQYF,TGTGCCAGCAGTTCTAGGGGGAGAGAGACCCAGTACTTC
TRBD2,TRBV19,NA,TRBJ2-5,CASSTSSGGLGAQYF,TGTGCCAGTAGTACGTCTAGCGGGGGACTAGGGGCCCAGTACTTC
NA,TRBV5-1,NA,TRBJ1-3,CASSPGGGGNTIYF,TGCGCCAGCAGCCCCGGGGGGGGTGGAAACACCATATATTTT
NA,TRBV3-1/TRBV3-2,once,TRBJ1-2,CASRPASLSYGYTF,TGTGCCAGCAGGCCCGCCTCACTGTCCTATGGCTACACCTTC
NA,TRBV15,NA,TRBJ1-3,CATSRGGTHAGNTIYF,TGTGCCACCAGCAGAGGAGGGACACATGCTGGAAACACCATATATTTT
NA,TRBV6-5,NA,TRBJ2-2,CASSFYITGELFF,TGTGCCAGCAGTTTCTATATCACCGGGGAGCTGTTTTTT
TRBD1,TRBV7-3,NA,TRBJ2-3,CASSLGQGGDTQYF,TGTGCCAGCAGCCTTGGACAGGGTGGAGATACGCAGTATTTT
TRBD2,TRBV3-1/TRBV3-2,NA,TRBJ2-1,CASSQEAAGGTNEQFF,TGTGCCAGCAGCCAAGAGGCAGCGGGGGGGACGAATGAGCAGTTCTTC
NA,TRBV9,NA,TRBJ2-1,CASSTPGGSDEQFF,TGTGCCAGCAGCACCCCAGGTGGGAGTGATGAGCAGTTCTTC
NA,TRBV30,few,TRBJ2-2,CAWSVKQGGNTGELFF,TGTGCCTGGAGTGTTAAGCAGGGGGGAAACACCGGGGAGCTGTTTTTT
TRBD1,TRBV29-1,once,TRBJ2-2,CSVARTGNTGELFF,TGCAGCGTTGCCCGGACAGGGAACACCGGGGAGCTGTTTTTT
NA,TRBV6-2/TRBV6-3,NA,TRBJ2-3,CASSPFTDTQYF,TGTGCCAGCAGTCCCTTCACAGATACGCAGTATTTT
TRBD2,TRBV7-9,NA,TRBJ2-6,CASSGERGTVAGANVLTF,TGTGCCAGCAGCGGGGAGCGGGGGACTGTAGCTGGGGCCAACGTCCTGACTTTC
TRBD1,TRBV7-6,once,TRBJ2-7,CASSQGQGAQYF,TGTGCCAGCAGCCAAGGACAGGGGGCGCAGTACTTC
NA,TRBV5-4,NA,TRBJ1-5,CASSQEGTNQPQHF,TGTGCCAGCAGCCAGGAGGGCACCAATCAGCCCCAGCATTTT
NA,TRBV5-4,NA,TRBJ1-4,CASSLGGSGEKLFF,TGTGCCAGCAGCTTGGGGGGCTCAGGGGAAAAACTGTTTTTT
TRBD1,TRBV10-3,few,TRBJ2-6,CAISGQGTGANVLTF,TGTGCCATCAGTGGACAGGGGACCGGGGCCAACGTCCTGACTTTC
NA,TRBV15,NA,TRBJ2-7,CATSRGGQLSYEQYF,TGTGCCACCAGCAGAGGAGGACAGCTCTCCTACGAGCAGTACTTC
NA,TRBV7-9,NA,TRBJ2-1,CASSRLGNEQFF,TGTGCCAGCAGCCGACTTGGGAATGAGCAGTTCTTC
TRBD2,TRBV7-8,few,TRBJ2-1,CASSYRTSGGPPYNEQFF,TGTGCCAGCAGCTACCGGACTAGCGGGGGGCCTCCCTACAATGAGCAGTTCTTC
TRBD1,TRBV25-1,NA,TRBJ1-2,CASSELGTGPFSGYTF,TGTGCCAGCAGTGAATTAGGGACAGGCCCTTTTTCCGGCTACACCTTC
NA,TRBV5-4,NA,TRBJ2-7,CASSLANRDYEQYF,TGTGCCAGCAGCTTGGCTAACAGGGACTACGAGCAGTACTTC
TRBD2,TRBV11-2,few,TRBJ2-7,CASREGSLAGIYEQYF,TGTGCCAGCAGGGAGGGATCACTAGCGGGGATCTACGAGCAGTACTTC
TRBD2,TRBV5-5,NA,TRBJ2-5,CASSFTGRVETQYF,TGTGCCAGCAGCTTTACGGGGAGGGTGGAGACCCAGTACTTC
TRBD2,TRBV13,NA,TRBJ2-1,CASTLSGQYNEQFF,TGTGCCAGCACCCTTAGCGGGCAGTACAATGAGCAGTTCTTC
TRBD1,TRBV27,NA,TRBJ2-2,CASSLSVRGRMGGELFF,TGTGCCAGCAGTTTATCAGTCAGGGGGCGGATGGGCGGGGAGCTGTTTTTT
NA,TRBV25-1,NA,TRBJ1-6,CASSESGAGQNSPLHF,TGTGCCAGCAGTGAATCTGGGGCAGGGCAAAATTCACCCCTCCACTTT
TRBD2,TRBV7-8,NA,TRBJ2-3,CASSFPTSGSTDTQYF,TGTGCCAGCAGCTTTCCGACTAGCGGGAGCACAGATACGCAGTATTTT
NA,TRBV30,NA,TRBJ1-5,CAWSVRGIGNQPQHF,TGTGCCTGGAGTGTCCGGGGGATCGGCAATCAGCCCCAGCATTTT
TRBD2,TRBV11-3,NA,TRBJ2-7,CASSALTSGPYEQYF,TGTGCCAGCAGCGCCCTAACTAGCGGCCCCTACGAGCAGTACTTC
TRBD2,TRBV9,NA,TRBJ2-1,CASSARGTSGSTYNEQFF,TGTGCCAGCAGCGCGCGGGGGACTAGCGGGAGTACCTACAATGAGCAGTTCTTC
NA,TRBV6-5,NA,TRBJ1-6,CASLSWDTANSPLHF,TGTGCCAGCCTTTCCTGGGACACCGCGAATTCACCCCTCCACTTT
NA,TRBV30,NA,TRBJ1-6,CAWRNTGKSPLHF,TGTGCCTGGAGAAACACAGGGAAATCACCCCTCCACTTT